A single sample is the source of the 3 T cell receptor beta chains below, sequenced in a study of T cell responses to AZD1222 COVID-19 vaccine. The protocol was immunoSEQ multiplex PCR, while the TCRdb copy is restricted to in-frame clones and leaves out a portion. The profile covers some 190,000 clones, with around 94% appearing a single time and approximately 1.5% taken by the ten largest. This sample comprised peripheral blood, obtained 28 days after the second dose of the MenACWY control vaccine. The receptor source for this set is an adult who received the MenACWY meningococcal vaccine as a control.

For this clone: The same CDR3 also results from other DNA sequences found in this sample. The chain is built from TRBV18 and TRBJ2-1; D not certain. Between the trimmed V and J ends, which lost 1 base and 5 bases, there was a span of 6 bases. Germline CDR1 reads KGHSH; CDR2 reads LQKENI. This CDR3 contains 13 residues. CDR3 region: CASSPLGDNEQFF. The DNA of the CDR3 is TGTGCCAGCTCACCACTCGGAGACAATGAGCAGTTCTTC.

This clone was detected only a few times. The V call is TRBV5-1, the J call TRBJ1-1, with 8 bases lining up with TRBD1. Losses at the gene ends were 4 bases for V and 5 bases for J; bases not matched to a gene: 4. In germline, CDR1 is SGHRS, CDR2 YFSETQ. The CDR3 covers 13 residues. The CDR3 nucleotides read TGCGCCAGCAGCCCGACAGGGGAGACTGAAGCTTTCTTT. Residues: CASSPTGETEAFF.

The chain is built from TRBV7-3 and TRBJ1-1, with a possible D match to TRBD1 (5 bases). Germline V gene sequence: CDR1 SGHTA, CDR2 FQGTGA. The ends were cut back, 6 bases at V and 0 bases at J, with 14 bases in the middle. The CDR3 length is 15 residues. The CDR3 bases are TGTGCCAGCAGTCAGGGCCAAGGCATGAACACTGAAGCTTTCTTT. Its protein is CASSQGQGMNTEAFF.